This passage covers 15 T cell receptor beta chains from one sample sequenced in a study of blood T cell repertoires in COVID-19. Only in-frame clones appear in the TCRdb table, and some are missing; sequencing was by immunoSEQ multiplex PCR. This table has 200,000 or so clones, approximately 82% appearing once. Sample: peripheral blood. Every receptor here comes from a human donor with acute or convalescent COVID-19. The donor label of this sample is uncertain.

The chain is built from TRBV11-2 and TRBJ2-3, with 9 positions matching TRBD1. The V segment lost 0 bases and the J segment 4 bases; nucleotides outside the gene matches: 2. This CDR3 spans 15 amino acids. Germline-derived CDR1 and CDR2 are SGHAT and FQNNGV. CDR3 sequence (DNA): TGTGCCAGCAGCTTAGAGACAGGGGGGTCAGATACGCAGTATTTT. Translating gives CASSLETGGSDTQYF.

Here the CDR3 reads CASSDTGDSYQPQHF. In nucleotides, the CDR3 is TGTGCCAGTAGTGACACAGGGGATAGTTATCAGCCCCAGCATTTT. This sequence joins TRBV19 and TRBJ1-5; 7 nucleotides line up with TRBD1. The germline gives CDR1 LNHDA, CDR2 SQIVND (reference sequence). V dropped 5 bases and J dropped 5; count of bases not matched to a gene: 9. The CDR3 consists of 15 residues.

The chain is built from TRBV28 and TRBJ1-1; D unresolved. The CDR3 length is 13 residues. The germline V and J ends were trimmed by 7 bases and 7 bases, with 16 bases remaining between them. Germline CDR1 and CDR2: MDHEN and SYDVKM. CDR3 coding DNA: TGTGCCAGCACCTTGGGCTGGATAGGTGAAGCTTTCTTT. Translated: CASTLGWIGEAFF. The whole variable domain, filled in from reference TRBV28 and TRBJ1-1, reads DVKVTQSSRYLVKRTGEKVFLECVQDMDHENMFWYRQDPGLGLRLIYFSYDVKMKEKGDIPEGYSVSREKKERFSLILESASTNQTSMYLCASTLGWIGEAFFGQGTRLTVV.

This clone was seen just once. The rearrangement links TRBV5-1 to TRBJ2-5, with TRBD2 identical over 7 bases. This CDR3 region has 15 residues. Germline CDR1 SGHRS, CDR2 YFSETQ. J was trimmed by 5 bases and V by 9 bases; bases with no gene match: 16. CDR3 sequence: CATRASGDLGETQYF. CDR3 nucleotide sequence: TGCGCCACCAGGGCTAGCGGAGACCTGGGGGAGACCCAGTACTTC.

The chain uses TRBV29-1 and TRBJ1-4; D unclear. The CDR3 is 14 residues long. The V end was cut by 1 base, the J end by 5 bases, with 11 bases between. Germline-derived CDR1 and CDR2 are SQVTM and ANQGSEA. CDR3: CSVEARTQNEKLFF. CDR3 DNA sequence: TGCAGCGTTGAAGCGCGAACCCAAAATGAAAAACTGTTTTTT.

The chain carries TRBV12-3 or TRBV12-4 and TRBJ2-1, with a weak D call TRBD2 (6 bases). The CDR3 is 13 amino acids. The V end lost 6 bases, the J end lost 4 bases, and 10 bases lay between the germline ends. CDR3: CASRKGLYNEQFF. CDR3 coding DNA: TGTGCCAGCAGGAAGGGACTTTACAATGAGCAGTTCTTC.

The rearrangement joins TRBV12-3 or TRBV12-4 to TRBJ2-7, with D possibly being TRBD1 (5 bases). The V gene lost 5 bases and the J gene lost 2 bases, with 10 bases spanning the gap. The CDR3 has 13 amino acids. The CDR3 loop reads CASSLTGTYEQYF. Written as DNA, the CDR3 is TGTGCCAGCAGTCTAACAGGAACCTACGAGCAGTACTTC.

In this sample, this clone turned up many times. This chain uses TRBV30 with TRBJ1-1; 7 bases match TRBD1. This CDR3 has 14 amino acids. V lost 0 bases to trimming and J lost 3 bases; unmatched junction nucleotides: 4. Per germline, CDR1 GTSNPN and CDR2 SVGIG (reference sequence). Here the CDR3 DNA reads TGTGCCTGGAGTGTACTAAGGGGGCACACTGAAGCTTTCTTT. It codes for CAWSVLRGHTEAFF.

A single count supports this clone. V is TRBV3-1 (or the pseudogene TRBV3-2) and J is TRBJ1-3, with unresolved D. Trimming removed 6 bases at V and 0 bases at J, with 6 bases between. Germline lookup yields CDR1 LGHDT and CDR2 YNNKEL (reference sequence). The CDR3 runs 13 residues. The CDR3 loop is CASRQSSGNTIYF. As DNA, the CDR3 is TGTGCCAGCAGACAGAGCTCTGGAAACACCATATATTTT.

This sequence joins TRBV7-2 and TRBJ2-7, with a possible D match to TRBD2 (6 bases). In germline, CDR1 is SGHTA, CDR2 FQGNSA. The CDR3 runs 15 residues. Deletions cut 3 bases from V and 0 bases from J, with 12 bases between. The CDR3 spells CASSFGQGGSYEQYF. As DNA, the CDR3 is TGTGCCAGCAGCTTTGGTCAGGGAGGCTCCTACGAGCAGTACTTC.

This chain uses TRBV19 with TRBJ1-1; no firm D call. Germline V gives CDR1 LNHDA, CDR2 SQIVND (reference sequence). This CDR3 region has 14 residues. The V gene lost 3 bases and the J gene lost 1 base, with 9 bases spanning the gap. CDR3 nucleotides: TGTGCCAGTAGTATTGTAGCCGGGAACACTGAAGCTTTCTTT. Protein product: CASSIVAGNTEAFF.

The V call is TRBV3-1 (or the pseudogene TRBV3-2), the J call TRBJ1-1, with 9 nucleotides matching TRBD1. Germline V gene sequence: CDR1 LGHDT, CDR2 YNNKEL (reference sequence). J lost 4 bases, V lost 0 bases, and 9 bases had no gene match. CDR3 length equals 17 residues. The CDR3 nucleotides read TGTGCCAGCAGCCAAGACTTTATTGCGACAGGGGGCACTGAAGCTTTCTTT. It encodes CASSQDFIATGGTEAFF.

This clone was found a few times. As DNA, the CDR3 is TGTGCCAGCAGCTTAGACAGGGCTGGCTACACCTTC. Its translation: CASSLDRAGYTF. The chain couples TRBV28 to TRBJ1-2, with 7 bases lining up with TRBD1. In germline, CDR1 is MDHEN, CDR2 SYDVKM. The ends lost 6 bases at V and 7 bases at J; junction bases unmatched: 5. The CDR3 extends over 12 amino acids.

The chain combines TRBV7-9 with TRBJ2-2; tentatively, D is TRBD1 (6 bases). CDR3 length: 14 residues. Germline values: CDR1 SEHNR, CDR2 FQNEAQ (reference sequence). The V end lost 6 bases, the J end lost 5 bases, and 13 bases lay between the germline ends. CDR3 sequence reads: CASRGRGQTGELFF. The CDR3 bases are TGTGCCAGCAGGGGCAGGGGTCAGACCGGGGAGCTGTTTTTT.

The V and J genes are TRBV7-7 and TRBJ2-5; the match to TRBD2 covers 8 bases. The germline V gene has CDR1 SSHAT and CDR2 FNYEAQ (reference sequence). The CDR3 is made up of 15 amino acids. Trimming cost V 1 base and J 4 bases; bases outside gene matches: 5. CDR3 amino acids: CASSLGGLARETQYF. The CDR3 bases are TGTGCCAGCAGCTTAGGTGGACTAGCACGAGAGACCCAGTACTTC.